The rows below give T cell receptor beta chains drawn from one sample of a study of CD8+ T cells in alopecia areata. Generated by immunoSEQ multiplex PCR, the TCRdb table keeps only in-frame clones and is missing some. The table lists approximately 280,000 clones, 55% to 75% of them singletons. The source was CD4+ T cells sorted from blood, collected at week 24, from a patient treated with tofacitinib. Receptors were obtained from a human donor with alopecia areata. The CDR3 runs from the conserved cysteine through the conserved F or W. The D gene is left open where the match is weak. Only part of the rows carry a size: once, few, many, or a class if the clone is expanded.

TRBV27	NA	TRBJ2-7	NA	TGTGCCAGCAGTGAACAGGCGCCCGGGCAGTACTTC	CASSEQAPGQYF
TRBV7-2	NA	TRBJ1-6	NA	TGTGCCAGCAGCTTAGGGCCCCTGAGTTCACCCCTCCACTTT	CASSLGPLSSPLHF
TRBV20-1	NA	TRBJ1-1	NA	TGCAGTGCTGGTACGGGGGGTGAAGCTTTCTTT	CSAGTGGEAFF
TRBV25-1	NA	TRBJ1-5	few	TGTGCCAGCAGTGAAGGAAACCAGCCCCAGCATTTT	CASSEGNQPQHF
TRBV6-5	NA	TRBJ2-7	NA	TGTGCCAGCAGTATCCACCGGTCCCCCCCTGGAGAGCAGTACTTC	CASSIHRSPPGEQYF
TRBV5-1	NA	TRBJ1-2	once	TGCGCCAGCAGCTGGGACGGATACTATGGCTACACCTTC	CASSWDGYYGYTF
TRBV7-9	NA	TRBJ2-4	few	TGTGCCAGCAGCTCGTCGACCCCCCGGGCCAAAAACATTCAGTACTTC	CASSSSTPRAKNIQYF
TRBV10-3	NA	TRBJ1-1	NA	TGTGCCATCAGCGGGGACCCAGGAACTGGAGCTTTCTTT	CAISGDPGTGAFF
TRBV2	NA	TRBJ2-5	NA	TGTGCCAGCAGAGCCCTCAGGGGACAAGAGACCCAGTACTTC	CASRALRGQETQYF
TRBV11-2	NA	TRBJ1-5	NA	TGTGCCAGCAGCTTAGTAGGGTCCGGTCAGCCCCAGCATTTT	CASSLVGSGQPQHF
TRBV27	TRBD1	TRBJ1-1	few	TGTGCCAGCAGTGGCAGGGGGCTGAACACTGAAGCTTTCTTT	CASSGRGLNTEAFF
TRBV6-6	NA	TRBJ1-1	NA	TGTGCCAGCATGGTCGAGGCGTCGAACACTGAAGCTTTCTTT	CASMVEASNTEAFF
TRBV30	NA	TRBJ1-6	NA	TGTGCCTGGATGGGATCGAGCTCCTATAATTCACCCCTCCACTTT	CAWMGSSSYNSPLHF
TRBV7-2	NA	TRBJ1-1	NA	TGTGCCAGCAGCTTAAATGCGAGGGCTGAAGCTTTCTTT	CASSLNARAEAFF
TRBV5-6	NA	TRBJ2-1	few	TGTGCCAGCAGCTTTCGCCCAGACGATGAGCAGTTCTTC	CASSFRPDDEQFF
TRBV11-1	TRBD1	TRBJ1-1	NA	TGTGCCAGCAGCCAACCCAGGACAGGGGCTTTCTTT	CASSQPRTGAFF
TRBV2	NA	TRBJ2-2	NA	TGTGCCACCACACCTGGTCCCCCTGGGGCCGGGGAGCTGTTTTTT	CATTPGPPGAGELFF
TRBV15	TRBD1	TRBJ2-5	NA	TGTGCCACCAGCAGCGCCTTAGGGACAGGGGGCCGGGAGACCCAGTACTTC	CATSSALGTGGRETQYF